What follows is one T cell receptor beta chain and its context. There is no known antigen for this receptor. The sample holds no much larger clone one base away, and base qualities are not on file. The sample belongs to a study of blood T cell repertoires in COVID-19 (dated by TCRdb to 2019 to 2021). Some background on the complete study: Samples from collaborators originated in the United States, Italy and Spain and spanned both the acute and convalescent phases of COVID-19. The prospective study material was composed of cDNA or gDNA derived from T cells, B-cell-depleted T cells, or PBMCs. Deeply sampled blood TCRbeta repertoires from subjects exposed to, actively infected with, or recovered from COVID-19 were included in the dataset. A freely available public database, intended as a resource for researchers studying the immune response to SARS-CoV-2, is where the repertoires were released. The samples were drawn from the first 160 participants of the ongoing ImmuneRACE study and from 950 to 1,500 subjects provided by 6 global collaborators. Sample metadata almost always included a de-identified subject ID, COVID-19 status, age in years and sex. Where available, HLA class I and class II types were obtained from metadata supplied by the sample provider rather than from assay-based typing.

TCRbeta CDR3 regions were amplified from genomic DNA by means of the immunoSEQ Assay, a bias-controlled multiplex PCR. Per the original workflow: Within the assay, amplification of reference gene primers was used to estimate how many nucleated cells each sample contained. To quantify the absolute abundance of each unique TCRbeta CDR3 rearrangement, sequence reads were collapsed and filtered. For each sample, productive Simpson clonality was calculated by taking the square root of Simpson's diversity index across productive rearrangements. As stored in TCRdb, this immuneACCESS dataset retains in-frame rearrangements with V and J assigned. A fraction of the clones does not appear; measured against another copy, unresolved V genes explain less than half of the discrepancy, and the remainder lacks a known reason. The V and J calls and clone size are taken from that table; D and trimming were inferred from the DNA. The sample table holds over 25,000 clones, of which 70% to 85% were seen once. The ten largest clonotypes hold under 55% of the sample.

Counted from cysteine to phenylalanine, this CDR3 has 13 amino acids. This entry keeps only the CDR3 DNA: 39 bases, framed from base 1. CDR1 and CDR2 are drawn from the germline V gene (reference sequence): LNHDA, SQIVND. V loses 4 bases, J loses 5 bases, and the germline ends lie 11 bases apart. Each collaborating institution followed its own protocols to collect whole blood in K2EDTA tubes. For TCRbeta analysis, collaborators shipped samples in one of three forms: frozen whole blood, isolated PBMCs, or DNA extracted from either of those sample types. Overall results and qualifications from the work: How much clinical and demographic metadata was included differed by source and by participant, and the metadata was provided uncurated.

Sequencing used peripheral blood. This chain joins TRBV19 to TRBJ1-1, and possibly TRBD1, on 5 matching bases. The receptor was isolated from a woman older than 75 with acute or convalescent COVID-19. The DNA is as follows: TGTGCCAGTAGTACCCAGGGTAGGACTGAAGCTTTCTTT. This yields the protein CASSTQGRTEAFF.